This T cell receptor (beta chain) was profiled in a study of long-term antiretroviral therapy in people with HIV. Study conclusions and caveats: Clonotypes expanded prior to ART showed repertoire dominance at all sampled time points. HIV repertoires spanned tighter CDR3 length ranges than controls did.

The libraries were made with immunoSEQ v3.0 at survey level. Some clones are missing from TCRdb's copy, which holds only in-frame ones; the method was immunoSEQ multiplex PCR. This table has about 23,000 clones, roughly four fifths appearing once. Trimming took 5 bases from V and 4 from J; bases not matched to a gene: 7. The CDR3 has 15 residues. The V gene's germline CDR1 is SGHTA and CDR2 FQGNSA. About this clone itself: Its antigen is not identified.

The rearrangement joins TRBV7-2 to TRBJ2-7, with TRBD2 matching 11 bases. Sequencing was performed on unsorted PBMCs, taken 1.5 years after starting antiretroviral therapy. This receptor was identified in a man aged 25-45 years with HIV. CDR3 nucleotides: TGTGCCAGCAGCCAAAAGACTAGCGGGGTATACGAGCAGTACTTC. Its protein is CASSQKTSGVYEQYF.